The 5 T cell receptor beta chains listed next were all sequenced from one sample in a study of blood T cell repertoires in COVID-19. Profiling relied on immunoSEQ multiplex PCR, and the TCRdb table lists in-frame clones only, not all of them. The repertoire has 40,000 to 60,000 clones, about 84% of them found once; the top ten carry over 4.5%. The sample was peripheral blood. These receptor sequences come from a woman in her fifties or sixties with acute or convalescent COVID-19.

This clone was detected once. Other DNA sequences in the same sample also yield this CDR3. The V call is TRBV6-5, the J call TRBJ1-5, with 10 positions matching TRBD1. CDR3 size: 14 residues. Germline loops: CDR1 MNHEY, CDR2 SVGAGI. V dropped 6 bases and J dropped 4; count of bases not matched to a gene: 3. The CDR3, as DNA: TGTGCCAGCAGCTGGACAGGGGGTAATCAGCCCCAGCATTTT. It specifies CASSWTGGNQPQHF.

The chain is built from TRBV27 and TRBJ2-7, with 13 bases aligning to TRBD2. This CDR3 is 19 amino acids long. Germline CDR1 MNHEY, CDR2 SMNVEV (reference sequence). V was pared by 1 base and J by 4 bases, with 13 bases of the junction left unmatched. The CDR3 region has the DNA TGTGCCAGCAGTTTATGGGGTGGAACTAGCGGGGGGGCCGCTTACGAGCAGTACTTC. Protein: CASSLWGGTSGGAAYEQYF.

The V and J genes are TRBV4-1 and TRBJ2-5; perhaps TRBD2 as D (5 bases). This CDR3 region has 13 residues. V was cut by 5 bases and J by 5 bases, with 12 bases left in between. Looked up from germline, CDR1 is MGHRA and CDR2 is YSYEKL. The CDR3 protein is CASSFLAEETQYF. Written as DNA, the CDR3 is TGCGCCAGCAGCTTCCTAGCTGAGGAGACCCAGTACTTC.

The J gene is TRBJ1-2, the V gene TRBV19; D not certain. V gave up 3 bases and J gave up 4 bases, with 12 bases separating them. The CDR3 consists of 14 residues. CDR1 and CDR2 from the germline V gene are LNHDA and SQIVND (reference sequence). CDR3: CASSIGSDGYGYTF. The CDR3, as DNA: TGTGCCAGTAGTATTGGCAGCGACGGCTATGGCTACACCTTC. Using reference TRBV19 and TRBJ1-2 for the parts outside the CDR3, the full variable domain is DGGITQSPKYLFRKEGQNVTLSCEQNLNHDAMYWYRQDPGQGLRLIYYSQIVNDFQKGDIAEGYSVSREKKESFPLTVTSAQKNPTAFYLCASSIGSDGYGYTFGSGTRLTVV.

This clone occurred once. The chain has TRBV6-1 and TRBJ1-2, with D perhaps TRBD1 (6 bases). Trimming shortened V by 1 base and J by 14 bases, and 17 bases separated the two germline ends. The CDR3 spans 13 residues. Germline CDR1 is MNHNS and CDR2 is SASEGT. The CDR3 sequence is CASSEGEGVVTTF. Here the CDR3 DNA reads TGTGCCAGCAGTGAAGGCGAGGGGGTTGTTACGACCTTC.